The entry below gives a single T cell receptor (beta chain) sequence along with its context. The specificity of this receptor is unknown. No per-base quality is available; no much larger clone lies one base away. The cohort consisted of more than 650 healthy bone marrow donors. At the time of sampling, all cohort members were nominally healthy, though unrecorded immune exposures were likely present. The donor was CMV seronegative and was included in the group of about 400 seronegative cohort members. A peripheral blood sample was collected from each donor, and TCR beta sequencing was performed on peripheral blood mononuclear cells. The Qiagen DNeasy Blood Extraction Kit was used to extract genomic DNA from the blood cell samples. The source of the sample is a study of cytomegalovirus exposure and HLA in healthy donors (dated by TCRdb to about 2017). About the investigation overall: According to an earlier analysis of 587 of the donors, about 190 million T cells yielded 90 million to 130 million unique TCR beta sequences and about 300 Gb of sequence data. An early release that covered roughly 600 HLA-typed donors contained about 300 gigabases of sequencing data and about 84 million unique TCR sequences. The genetic ancestry cluster associated with self-reported Caucasian donors included about four fifths of the roughly 390 genotyped donors. The study aimed to test whether cataloging public T cell receptors could reveal signatures of past pathogen exposure. The study used immunosequencing to profile the T cell repertoires of several hundred subjects and linked those repertoires to cytomegalovirus serostatus. A separate validation cohort of over a hundred different subjects was used in addition to the approximately 610-subject first cohort. To predict cytomegalovirus infection status, the study combined high-throughput TCR immunosequencing, statistical association of individual TCRs with disease status, and machine learning. To study patterns of TCR occurrence, a later analysis re-analyzed previously published TCR beta repertoires from just over 650 donors and added high-resolution HLA genotyping. In the later analysis, no new phenotypic data were used to find candidate immune exposures; instead, reliance was placed on TCR beta sequences and their occurrence across donors. An earlier analysis of 587 of the donors used high-throughput TCR beta sequencing to judge whether each TCR beta V gene segment behaved as functional or pseudogenic. Donor age, sex, ethnicity and CMV serostatus were collected together with the repertoire data. In a later genetic analysis, genome-wide SNP genotypes for about three fifths of the 666 donors were used, and that subset was treated as a discovery cohort. All discovery cohort repertoires had been generated using a single sequencing platform. Both class I and class II loci were covered by HLA typing, at four-digit resolution. The number of typed donors differed by locus: roughly 620-640 for A, B, C, DRB1 and DQB1; some 540 for DQA1; about 600 for DPA1; and about 470 for DPB1. Roughly five DR-DQ haplotypes were handled as single units for association and clustering because linkage in the cohort was strong. Across approximately 400 genotyped donors of the cohort, an average of roughly 230,000 unique TCR beta nucleotide sequences per donor were sequenced, and 15% to 20% of those sequences were non-productive. Summary of the overall study and its limitations: Specific HLA alleles were associated with roughly 17,000 TCR beta sequences at a false discovery rate of 0.05 in a later analysis. Most CMV-associated TCR beta chains appeared to be HLA-restricted in a later analysis, and the HLA associations seemed to be driven largely by CMV exposure. Broadly in line with IMGT annotations, most TCR beta V segments showed up in productive rearrangements about 87% or about 30% of the time in an earlier analysis of about 500 of the donors. The 87-base-pair reads could not distinguish some IMGT-functional V segments, including TRBV6-2 and TRBV6-3, so those segments were excluded. A total of 150 to 200 TCR beta chains were listed by the study as associated with cytomegalovirus. Linkage disequilibrium might explain the correlated functional status among segregating V segments, but an unknown experimental factor could not be excluded. A later analysis found that HLA-associated TCR beta chains were more clonally expanded and had lower generation probabilities than equally common non-associated chains. HLA typing was unavailable for some donors at each locus, so association tests used only the typed subset. A further reported finding was that TCR beta sequences accurately predicted the HLA-A and HLA-B alleles for most subjects in the first cohort. While some public TCRs were present in many individuals, most TCR sequences turned up only very rarely across donors. In a later genetic analysis, fewer N-insertions in productive TCRs were reported among donors in an Asian-associated ancestry cluster than the roughly 710-donor mean. According to a later analysis, parvovirus B19, influenza, CMV and Epstein-Barr virus appeared linked to several top co-occurrence clusters. An association between a missense DCLRE1C variant and V-gene and J-gene trimming of TCR beta chains was found in a later genetic analysis and replicated in an independent cohort. Assigning TCR associations to individual alleles was difficult when HLA alleles, especially DR and DQ, strongly co-occurred. Presence/absence analyses assumed roughly uniform sequencing depth across donors, an assumption that may not hold. In this cohort, only TCR beta chains were sequenced, and detectable features were limited by the absence of alpha or paired-chain data. The authors suggested that the approach could potentially be generalized to other disease states and immunological phenotypes. A cluster of highly shared sequence variants was judged likely to be a technical artifact of the sequencing pipeline. For the cohort, immune exposure information was limited to CMV serostatus. Cytomegalovirus status was reported to be diagnosed by the classifier with high specificity and sensitivity in both the original and validation cohorts. In a later analysis, TCR association rates were found to vary across HLA loci, with the most associated TCRs seen for DRB1 alleles and the fewest for HLA-C alleles. Three of the identified cytomegalovirus-associated TCR beta chains were confirmed in vitro to be specific for cytomegalovirus antigens. The earlier analysis of 587 of the donors excluded 15 to 20 rarely observed V segments, including chromosome 9 orphons, because counts were too low.

Receptor libraries were prepared by the immunoSEQ multiplex PCR assay. For the multiplex PCR, a mixture combining 60 forward primers for TCR Vbeta segments and 13 reverse primers for TCR Jbeta segments was used. A multiplex PCR assay on genomic DNA amplified the CDR3 region of rearranged TCR beta genes. On the Illumina HiSeq System, the amplified TCR beta libraries were sequenced as 87-base-pair reads. Per the original workflow: Across the 670 or so repertoires, a later analysis counted 78 million or so unique TCR beta chains, about 10 million of which were shared by at least two donors. To remove PCR and sequencing errors, raw reads were error-corrected and collapsed into unique sequences using a nearest-neighbor algorithm that merged closely related sequences. Alignment of CDR3 sequences to IMGT reference sequences was used to assign V, D and J gene segments. Each retained sequence needed at least a six-nucleotide match to both a V gene segment and a J gene segment. Rearrangements were called productive when the CDR3 lacked stop codons and stayed in frame with V and J; all others were non-productive. CDR3 was defined by IMGT convention, running from the second conserved V-encoded cysteine to the conserved J-encoded phenylalanine. In an earlier analysis of approximately 590 of the donors, sequences lacking an unambiguous match to a single V gene segment were excluded. In an earlier analysis of approximately 550 of the donors, V segments were called functional above 56.7% productive rearrangements and were called segregating when the between-donor standard deviation exceeded 5%. A statistical classification framework was built for diagnosing cytomegalovirus status from the catalog of TCR beta chain sequences. V and J gene assignment, in a later analysis, came from comparing TCR nucleotide sequences with IMGT/GENE-DB human TR gene sequences. The TCRdist pipeline was used in a later analysis to assign CDR3 sequences and most-parsimonious VDJ recombination scenarios. A later analysis defined each TCR beta chain by its CDR3 amino acid sequence plus V-gene family, and excluded reads lacking a unique V-gene family. To address suspected cross-contamination and a sequencing artifact, a later analysis removed roughly 580 highly shared, low-generation-probability nucleotide sequences. A later analysis calculated a clonal expansion index for each public chain from normalized within-repertoire ranks of inferred template counts. In a later analysis, generation probabilities were computed with a VDJ recombination model fitted to out-of-frame rearrangements, and the resulting probabilities were checked against IGoR. In a later analysis, hypergeometric tests were used to score TCR-TCR, TCR-HLA and TCR-CMV co-occurrence, with a repertoire-size bias correction applied to TCR pairs. A later analysis estimated false discovery rates by permuting HLA or CMV assignments 20 times. In a later analysis, co-occurring TCRs were grouped using DBSCAN, and TCRdist sequence similarity was added for clustering within HLA-allele-positive subsets. Repertoires with fewer than 30,000 or more than 120,000 public chains were left out of co-occurrence clustering, as were about 5 repertoires with anomalous nucleotide sharing. In its TCRdb copy, this immuneACCESS table keeps in-frame sequences only and misses some clones. Where compared with another copy, unresolved V genes explain less than half of these, and the others have no known cause. V and J calls and clone size follow that table, whereas D and trimming were derived from the DNA. Across this sample there are 160,000 or so clones, with 70% to 80% seen only once. Under 2% of the sample is in the top ten clones.

Spanning cysteine to phenylalanine, the CDR3 consists of 11 amino acids. The CDR3 DNA has 33 bases and is translated from base 1. V trim: 4 bases; J trim: 10 bases; unmatched bases: 1. CDR1 MGHDK and CDR2 SYGVNS were looked up in the germline V gene. Sequencing was carried out using PBMCs. The chain is assembled from TRBV25-1 and TRBJ1-2; the junction holds 9 bases that match TRBD1. The source of this sequence is a middle-aged man in good health and CMV-seronegative. Here the CDR3 is given as CASSGTGAYTF. The bases are TGTGCCAGCAGTGGGACAGGGGCCTACACCTTC.